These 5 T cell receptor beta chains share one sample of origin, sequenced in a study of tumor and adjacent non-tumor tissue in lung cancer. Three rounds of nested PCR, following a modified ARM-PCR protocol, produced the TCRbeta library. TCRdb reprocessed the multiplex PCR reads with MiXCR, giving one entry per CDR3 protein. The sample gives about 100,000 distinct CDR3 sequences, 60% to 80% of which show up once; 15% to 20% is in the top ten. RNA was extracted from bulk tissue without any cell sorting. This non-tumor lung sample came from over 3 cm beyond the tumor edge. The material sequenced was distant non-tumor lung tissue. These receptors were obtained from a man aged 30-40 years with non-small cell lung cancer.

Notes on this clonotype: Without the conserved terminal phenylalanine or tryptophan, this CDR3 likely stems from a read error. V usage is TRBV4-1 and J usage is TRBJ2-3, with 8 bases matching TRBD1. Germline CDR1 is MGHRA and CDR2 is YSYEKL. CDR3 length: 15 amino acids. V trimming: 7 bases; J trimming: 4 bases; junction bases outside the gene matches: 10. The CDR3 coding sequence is TGCGCCAGCAACCCGTTCAGGGGGCGGGCAGATACGCAGTATTTG. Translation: CASNPFRGRADTQYL.

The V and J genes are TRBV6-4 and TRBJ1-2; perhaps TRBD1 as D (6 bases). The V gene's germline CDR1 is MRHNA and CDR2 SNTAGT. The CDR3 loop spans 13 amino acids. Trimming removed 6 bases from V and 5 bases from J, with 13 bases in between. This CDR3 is CASSDRIGYGYTF. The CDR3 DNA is TGTGCCAGCAGCGACAGGATTGGATATGGCTACACCTTC.

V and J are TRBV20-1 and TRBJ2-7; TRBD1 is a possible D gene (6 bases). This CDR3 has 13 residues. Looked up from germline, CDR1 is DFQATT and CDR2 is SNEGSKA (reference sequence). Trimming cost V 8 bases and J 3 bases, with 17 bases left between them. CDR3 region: CSIPGAGDYEQYF. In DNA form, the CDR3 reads TGCAGTATCCCCGGGGCAGGGGACTACGAGCAGTACTTC.

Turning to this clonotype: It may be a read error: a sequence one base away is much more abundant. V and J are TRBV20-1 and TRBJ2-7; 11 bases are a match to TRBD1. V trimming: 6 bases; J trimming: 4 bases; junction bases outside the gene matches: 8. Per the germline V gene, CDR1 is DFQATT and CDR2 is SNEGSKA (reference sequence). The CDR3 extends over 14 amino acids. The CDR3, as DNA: TGCAGTGCCATGGCGGGGACAGGGGGGTACGAGCAGTACTTC. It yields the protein CSAMAGTGGYEQYF.

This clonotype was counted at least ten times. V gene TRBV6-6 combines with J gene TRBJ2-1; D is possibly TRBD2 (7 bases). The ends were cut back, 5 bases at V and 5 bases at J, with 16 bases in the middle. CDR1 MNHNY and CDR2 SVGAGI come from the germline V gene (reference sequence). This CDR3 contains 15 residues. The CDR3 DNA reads TGTGCCAGCAGTCGACGGGGGGCAGGTAACAATGAGCAGTTCTTC. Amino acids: CASSRRGAGNNEQFF.